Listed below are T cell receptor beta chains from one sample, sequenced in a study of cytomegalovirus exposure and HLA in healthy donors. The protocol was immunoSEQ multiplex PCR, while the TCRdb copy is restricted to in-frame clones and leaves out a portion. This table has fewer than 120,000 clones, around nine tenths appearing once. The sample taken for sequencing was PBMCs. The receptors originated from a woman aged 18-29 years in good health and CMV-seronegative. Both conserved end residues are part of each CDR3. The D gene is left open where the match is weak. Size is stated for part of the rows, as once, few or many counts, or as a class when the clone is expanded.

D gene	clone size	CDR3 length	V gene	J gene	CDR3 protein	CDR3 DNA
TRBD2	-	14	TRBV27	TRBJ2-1	CASSLWGRAGEQFF	TGTGCCAGCAGTTTATGGGGGAGGGCCGGTGAGCAGTTCTTC
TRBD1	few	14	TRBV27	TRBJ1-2	CASSPGGTGNGYTF	TGTGCCAGCAGTCCAGGCGGGACAGGGAATGGCTACACCTTC
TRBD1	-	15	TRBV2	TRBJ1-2	CASSPGQGLYYGYTF	TGTGCCAGCAGCCCGGGACAGGGCCTTTACTATGGCTACACCTTC
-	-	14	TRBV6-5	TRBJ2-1	CASSYDRFVSEQFF	TGTGCCAGCAGTTACGACAGGTTCGTGTCTGAGCAGTTCTTC
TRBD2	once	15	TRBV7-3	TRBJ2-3	CASSFASGTTDTQYF	TGTGCCAGCAGCTTCGCTAGCGGGACAACAGATACGCAGTATTTT
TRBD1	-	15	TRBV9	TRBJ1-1	CASSVPGTGPTEAFF	TGTGCCAGCAGCGTACCAGGGACAGGTCCCACTGAAGCTTTCTTT
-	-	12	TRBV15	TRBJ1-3	CATLSPGNTIYF	TGTGCCACTCTGAGTCCTGGAAACACCATATATTTT
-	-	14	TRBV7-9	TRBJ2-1	CASSLARAYNEQFF	TGTGCCAGCAGCTTAGCGAGGGCGTACAATGAGCAGTTCTTC
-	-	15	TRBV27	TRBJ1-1	CASSLAGQLGPEAFF	TGTGCCAGCAGTTTGGCAGGACAACTGGGGCCTGAAGCTTTCTTT
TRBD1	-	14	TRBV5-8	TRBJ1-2	CASSPTGGAYGYTF	TGTGCCAGCAGCCCGACAGGGGGGGCCTATGGCTACACCTTC
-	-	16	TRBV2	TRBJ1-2	CASSETLYSGDYGYTF	TGTGCCAGCAGTGAAACTCTGTATTCAGGGGACTATGGCTACACCTTC
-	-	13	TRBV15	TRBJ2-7	CATSRDQVQGQYF	TGTGCCACCAGCAGAGATCAAGTCCAGGGACAGTACTTC
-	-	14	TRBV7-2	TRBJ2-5	CASRDPPGVETQYF	TGTGCCAGCCGAGACCCCCCCGGGGTAGAGACCCAGTACTTC
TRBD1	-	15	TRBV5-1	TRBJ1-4	CASSLVGQGNEKLFF	TGCGCCAGCAGCTTGGTTGGACAGGGCAACGAAAAACTGTTTTTT
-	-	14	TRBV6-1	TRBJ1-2	CASIPNRDSGGYTF	TGTGCCAGCATCCCAAACAGGGATTCGGGTGGCTACACCTTC
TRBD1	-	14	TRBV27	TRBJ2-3	CASTYGQGTDTQYF	TGTGCCAGCACGTATGGACAGGGAACAGATACGCAGTATTTT
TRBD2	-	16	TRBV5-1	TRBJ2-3	CASSSTSGMAADTQYF	TGCGCCAGCAGCTCCACTAGCGGGATGGCGGCAGATACGCAGTATTTT
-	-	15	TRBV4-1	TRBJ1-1	CASSHLGGPATEAFF	TGCGCCAGCAGCCACCTCGGCGGGCCAGCCACTGAAGCTTTCTTT
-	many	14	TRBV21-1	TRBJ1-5	CASSKEQGNQPQHF	TGTGCCAGCAGCAAAGAACAGGGCAATCAGCCCCAGCATTTT
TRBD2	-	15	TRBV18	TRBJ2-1	CASSPNLAGENEQFF	TGTGCCAGCTCACCTAACTTAGCGGGAGAGAATGAGCAGTTCTTC
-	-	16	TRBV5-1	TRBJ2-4	CASSLGQLQAKNIQYF	TGCGCCAGCAGCTTGGGACAGCTTCAAGCCAAAAACATTCAGTACTTC
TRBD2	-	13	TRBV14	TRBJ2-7	CASSPGGGYEQYF	TGTGCCAGCAGCCCGGGAGGGGGGTACGAGCAGTACTTC
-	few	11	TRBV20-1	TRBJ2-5	CSARVEETQYF	TGCAGTGCTAGAGTAGAGGAGACCCAGTACTTC
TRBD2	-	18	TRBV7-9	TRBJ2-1	CASSQTGTSGGVYNEQFF	TGTGCCAGCAGCCAGACCGGGACTAGCGGGGGAGTCTACAATGAGCAGTTCTTC
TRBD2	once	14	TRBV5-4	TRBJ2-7	CASSQGGTAYEQYF	TGTGCCAGCAGCCAGGGAGGGACGGCCTACGAGCAGTACTTC
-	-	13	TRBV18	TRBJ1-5	CASSRAYNQPQHF	TGTGCCAGCTCACGGGCGTACAATCAGCCCCAGCATTTT
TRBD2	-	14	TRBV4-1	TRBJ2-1	CASQSGARYNEQFF	TGCGCCAGCCAGAGCGGGGCACGATACAATGAGCAGTTCTTC
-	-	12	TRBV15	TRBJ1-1	CATSRLESEAFF	TGTGCCACCAGCAGACTCGAGTCTGAAGCTTTCTTT
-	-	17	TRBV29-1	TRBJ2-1	CSVRRGAQTFSYNEQFF	TGCAGCGTTCGCCGGGGGGCCCAGACCTTCTCCTACAATGAGCAGTTCTTC
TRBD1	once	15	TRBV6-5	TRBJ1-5	CASSWGQGQGQPQHF	TGTGCCAGCAGTTGGGGACAGGGTCAGGGACAGCCCCAGCATTTT
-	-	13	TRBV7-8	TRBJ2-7	CASSSGFSYEQYF	TGTGCCAGCAGCTCAGGATTCTCCTACGAGCAGTACTTC
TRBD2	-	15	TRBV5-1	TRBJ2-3	CASSSADSGRGVRYF	TGCGCCAGCAGCTCGGCAGATAGCGGGAGGGGCGTCCGTTATTTT
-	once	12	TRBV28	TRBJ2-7	CASSLVTREQYF	TGTGCCAGCAGCCTAGTAACGCGGGAGCAGTACTTC
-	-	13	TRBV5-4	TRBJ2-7	CASSLDGGYEQYF	TGTGCCAGCAGCTTAGATGGAGGCTACGAGCAGTACTTC
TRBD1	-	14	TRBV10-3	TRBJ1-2	CAISEMQGGNGYTF	TGTGCCATCAGTGAAATGCAGGGGGGAAATGGCTACACCTTC
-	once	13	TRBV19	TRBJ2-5	CASSIRVWETQYF	TGTGCCAGTAGTATCAGGGTTTGGGAGACCCAGTACTTC
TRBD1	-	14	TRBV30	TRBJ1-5	CAWSPGTGVQPQHF	TGTGCCTGGTCCCCCGGGACAGGGGTTCAGCCCCAGCATTTT
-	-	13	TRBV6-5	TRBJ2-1	CASRTTGYNEQFF	TGTGCCAGCAGGACTACAGGGTACAATGAGCAGTTCTTC
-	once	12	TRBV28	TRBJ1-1	CATHGGVTEAFF	TGTGCCACCCATGGAGGAGTGACTGAAGCTTTCTTT
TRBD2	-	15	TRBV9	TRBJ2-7	CASSVAAGAYYEQYF	TGTGCCAGCAGCGTAGCAGCGGGGGCTTACTACGAGCAGTACTTC
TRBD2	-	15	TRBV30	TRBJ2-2	CAWTTAGGPSGELFF	TGTGCCTGGACCACAGCGGGAGGGCCGTCCGGGGAGCTGTTTTTT
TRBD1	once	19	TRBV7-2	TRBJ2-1	CASSLGFTAGQGIYNEQFF	TGTGCCAGCAGCTTAGGTTTCACCGCGGGACAGGGCATCTACAATGAGCAGTTCTTC
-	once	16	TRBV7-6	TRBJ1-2	CASSPYGGQTNYGYTF	TGTGCCAGCAGCCCTTATGGGGGACAAACTAACTATGGCTACACCTTC